Below are 2 T cell receptor beta chains sequenced from a single sample in a study. Assay used: immunoSEQ multiplex PCR; TCRdb lists only in-frame clones, some missing. Among some 68,000 clones listed, about 93% were seen once. Specimen: PBMCs. The receptors here all came from a man aged 40-50 years with rheumatoid arthritis.

The chain employs TRBV11-1 and TRBJ2-5; the D is unclear. Germline CDR1 reads SGHAT; CDR2 reads FQDESV (reference sequence). Trimming removed 5 bases from V and 1 base from J, with 8 bases in between. This CDR3 contains 13 residues. CDR3: CASSTSSQETQYF. CDR3 in DNA: TGTGCCAGCAGCACCTCTAGCCAAGAGACCCAGTACTTC.

The chain employs TRBV7-8 and TRBJ2-3; D gene unclear. The CDR3 runs 15 residues. Trimming shortened V by 5 bases and J by 0 bases, and 12 bases separated the two germline ends. Germline V gene lookup returns CDR1 SGHVS and CDR2 FQNEAQ. CDR3 in amino acids: CASSPRLSSTDTQYF. For the CDR3, the DNA is TGTGCCAGCAGCCCGAGGCTATCTAGCACAGATACGCAGTATTTT.